The 12 T cell receptor beta chains presented below share a single source sample, sequenced in a study of beta chain features in type 1 diabetes. Study-level results: All four CD4+ subsets of Type 1 diabetes patients contained TCRB CDR3s that were moderately but significantly shorter.

These receptors lack a known antigen. The entirety of the isolated RNA underwent reverse transcription, so expressed TCRB transcripts were sequenced. Repertoires were generated with immunoSEQ multiplex PCR, while TCRdb's copy carries only in-frame clones and drops some. The sample includes 600,000 to 700,000 clones, around 12% of them seen just once. The sequenced material came from naive CD4+ T cells from blood. The receptors were gathered from a man in his thirties or forties with type 1 diabetes.

The genes are TRBV4-2 and TRBJ2-7; 7 bases are shared with TRBD2. CDR1 is LGHNA and CDR2 is YNFKEQ in the germline V gene. V lost 1 base, J lost 1 base, and 7 bases stayed unmatched. The CDR3 covers 16 residues. CDR3 sequence: CASSQVSGMGSYEQYF. CDR3 DNA: TGTGCCAGCAGCCAAGTCAGCGGGATGGGTTCCTACGAGCAGTACTTC.

The chain uses TRBV6-5 and TRBJ2-3; a weak D match, TRBD1 (6 bases). V was pared by 5 bases and J by 3 bases, with 12 bases between. This CDR3 contains 14 residues. Looked up from germline, CDR1 is MNHEY and CDR2 is SVGAGI. The CDR3 nucleotides read TGTGCCAGCAGTACACAGGGTTTGACAGATACGCAGTATTTT. Protein: CASSTQGLTDTQYF.

The chain uses TRBV5-1 and TRBJ2-2; no firm D call. The germline CDR1 and CDR2 sequences are SGHRS and YFSETQ. CDR3 length equals 12 residues. Trimming pared 4 bases from V and 5 bases from J, leaving 6 bases between. CDR3 residues: CASSISTGELFF. CDR3 nucleotides: TGCGCCAGCAGCATCTCGACCGGGGAGCTGTTTTTT.

The gene calls are TRBV25-1 and TRBJ1-2; the match to TRBD1 covers 8 bases. J lost 4 bases, V lost 2 bases, and 12 bases had no gene match. The germline gives CDR1 MGHDK, CDR2 SYGVNS. This CDR3 comprises 17 residues. DNA for the CDR3: TGTGCCAGCAGTGAACCCCTGGGACAGGAAGGGACCTATGGCTACACCTTC. Its translation is CASSEPLGQEGTYGYTF.

This clone was observed a handful of times. The CDR3 sequence is CSVLRQSSYEQYF. CDR3 sequence (DNA): TGCAGCGTCCTCAGACAGAGCTCCTACGAGCAGTACTTC. J is TRBJ2-7 and V is TRBV29-1, with D perhaps matching TRBD1 (5 bases). The CDR3 consists of 13 residues. Germline CDR1 reads SQVTM; CDR2 reads ANQGSEA. V lost 6 bases and J 0 bases, leaving 12 bases between the germline ends.

Only a few counts were recorded for this clone. J is TRBJ2-2 and V is TRBV14; maybe TRBD2 (5 bases). Germline CDR1 SGHDN, CDR2 FVKESK. Trimming took 4 bases from V and 2 from J, leaving 11 bases between them. There are 15 residues in the CDR3. The CDR3, as DNA: TGTGCCAGCAGCCTATCCGGACTTAACACCGGGGAGCTGTTTTTT. It is translated as CASSLSGLNTGELFF.

CDR3 amino acids: CASSYSWSQETQYF. CDR3 DNA: TGTGCCAGCAGTTACTCCTGGAGCCAAGAGACCCAGTACTTC. This chain joins TRBV6-5 and TRBJ2-5; no definite D call. Between the trimmed V and J ends, which lost 0 bases and 1 base, there was a span of 6 bases. This CDR3 spans 14 amino acids. Germline CDR1 MNHEY, CDR2 SVGAGI.

This clone was seen a few times. The J gene is TRBJ1-6, the V gene TRBV5-4; 10 nucleotides align to TRBD1. J gave up 4 bases and V 0 bases, and 1 base lay outside the gene matches. The CDR3 extends over 16 amino acids. CDR1 is SGHNT, CDR2 YYREEE, per germline (reference sequence). CDR3 loop: CASSLGGQGYNSPLHF. CDR3 in DNA: TGTGCCAGCAGCTTGGGGGGACAGGGGTATAATTCACCCCTCCACTTT.

This clone was counted between two and nine times. CDR3 bases: TGCGCCAGCAGCCAACGTATTCAGGGGGATAATTCACCCCTCCACTTT. Protein sequence: CASSQRIQGDNSPLHF. V and J are TRBV4-3 and TRBJ1-6, with 7 bases aligning to TRBD1. Germline CDR1 is LGHNA and CDR2 is YSLEER. The CDR3 totals 16 residues. After removal of 2 bases from V and 5 bases from J, the junction contained 6 bases not matched to a gene.

The rearrangement links TRBV30 to TRBJ1-4; D is ambiguous. CDR1 is GTSNPN and CDR2 is SVGIG in the germline V gene (reference sequence). V lost 2 bases and J 8 bases, leaving 12 bases between the germline ends. The CDR3 is 13 residues long. The CDR3 loop is CAWSREGREKLFF. The CDR3 DNA sequence: TGTGCCTGGAGTCGAGAGGGAAGGGAAAAACTGTTTTTT. The complete variable domain, with remaining parts taken from reference TRBV30 and TRBJ1-4, reads SQTIHQWPATLVQPVGSPLSLECTVEGTSNPNLYWYRQAAGRGLQLLFYSVGIGQISSEVPQNLSASRPQDRQFILSSKKLLLSDSGFYLCAWSREGREKLFFGSGTQLSVL.

This clone was picked up a small number of times. The genes are TRBV4-3 and TRBJ2-6, with a tentative D call TRBD1 (5 bases). This CDR3 comprises 18 residues. The germline V and J ends were trimmed by 0 bases and 0 bases, with 12 bases remaining between them. The germline gives CDR1 LGHNA, CDR2 YSLEER. The CDR3 here is CASSQEWGRFSGANVLTF. CDR3 nucleotides: TGCGCCAGCAGCCAAGAATGGGGCCGATTCTCTGGGGCCAACGTCCTGACTTTC.

This clone showed up just a few times. The chain couples TRBV27 to TRBJ1-3; D is perhaps TRBD1 (5 bases). Germline V gives CDR1 MNHEY, CDR2 SMNVEV (reference sequence). This CDR3 is built from 14 residues. Trimming removed 6 bases at V and 0 bases at J, with 9 bases between. CDR3 sequence (DNA): TGTGCCAGCAGGGGACCTAACTCTGGAAACACCATATATTTT. Its translation: CASRGPNSGNTIYF.